This is a list of T cell receptor beta chains from one sample in a study of vaccination effects on CD4 cells after COVID-19. Assay: immunoSEQ multiplex PCR; the TCRdb copy retains only in-frame clones and omits some. The top ten hold roughly a fifth of the sample, which has tens of thousands of clones, about three quarters seen once. Their antigens remain unidentified. Material: CD4+ T cells from PBMCs cultured with HCoV-NL63 spike peptides, obtained before COVID-19 vaccination. The source is a human donor who received a COVID-19 vaccine. CDR3s include the opening cysteine and the closing phenylalanine or tryptophan.

V gene	J gene	CDR3 protein
TRBV27	TRBJ2-3	CASRGLAGGTDTQYF
TRBV20-1	TRBJ1-2	CSAIQPYGYTF
TRBV30	TRBJ1-3	CAWSPGGAGNTIYF
TRBV5-6	TRBJ2-5	CASSVGQATAETQYF
TRBV5-1	TRBJ1-1	CASSSDRAGDTEAFF
TRBV21-1	TRBJ2-1	CASLHTPLGLYEQFF
TRBV15	TRBJ1-5	CATSRDLGYQPQHF
TRBV5-4	TRBJ1-2	CASSLRDRPRGGYTF
TRBV6-5	TRBJ2-7	CASSYSGQGFYEQYF
TRBV7-8	TRBJ2-1	CASSLGAGDGPYNEQFF
TRBV15	TRBJ2-7	CATSRGGLAGDEQYF
TRBV5-5	TRBJ2-6	CASSLRFGSGANVLTF
TRBV2	TRBJ2-1	CASSRQRNEQFF
TRBV24-1	TRBJ2-3	CATSDRRLASDTQYF
TRBV6-4	TRBJ2-3	CASSGAGESDTQYF
TRBV19	TRBJ2-1	CASSRDSYNEQFF
TRBV11-2	TRBJ2-5	CASSLDLTKWETQYF